This T cell receptor (beta chain) was found in a study of graft-versus-host responses after intestinal transplantation. Assay used: immunoSEQ multiplex PCR; TCRdb lists only in-frame clones, some missing. The sample holds 75,000 to 100,000 clones; over 80% are singletons and the top ten take around 0.49%. A remark on this clone: The target antigen is unknown.

This CDR3 region has 11 residues. The V and J ends lost 0 bases and 5 bases respectively, with 3 bases between them. The V gene's germline CDR1 is SGDLS and CDR2 YYNGEE. The sequence came from a human donor who received an intestinal transplant. The genes are TRBV9 and TRBJ2-7; no definite D call. This material consisted of unstimulated CD8+ T cells sorted from spleen or lymph node cells, taken before intestinal transplant. DNA of the CDR3: TGTGCCAGCAGCGTAGGTAACGAGCAGTACTTC. Its protein is CASSVGNEQYF.